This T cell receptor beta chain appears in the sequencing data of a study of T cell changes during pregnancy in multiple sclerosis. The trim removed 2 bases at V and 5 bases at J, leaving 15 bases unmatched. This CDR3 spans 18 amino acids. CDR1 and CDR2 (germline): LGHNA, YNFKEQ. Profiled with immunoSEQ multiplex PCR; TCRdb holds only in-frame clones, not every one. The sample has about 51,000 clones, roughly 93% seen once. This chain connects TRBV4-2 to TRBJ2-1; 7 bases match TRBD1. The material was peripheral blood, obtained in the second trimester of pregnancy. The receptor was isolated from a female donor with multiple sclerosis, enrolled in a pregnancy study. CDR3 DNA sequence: TGTGCCAGCAGCCAATCTCCACAGGGGCTGGGGGCGAACAATGAGCAGTTCTTC. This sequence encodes CASSQSPQGLGANNEQFF.